Listed below are T cell receptor beta chains from one sample, sequenced in a study of cytomegalovirus exposure and HLA in healthy donors. Some clones are missing from TCRdb's copy, which holds only in-frame ones; the method was immunoSEQ multiplex PCR. Here the sample table reports roughly 77,000 clones. Sequenced input: PBMCs. The source is a man younger than 45 in good health and CMV-seronegative. Each CDR3 is given with its conserved first and last residue. The order of the fields is J gene, D gene, CDR3 length, V gene, CDR3 DNA, CDR3 protein. The D gene is left open where the match is weak.

>TRBJ2-7|TRBD1|18|TRBV28
TGTGCCAGCAGGAGGAAGACAGGGGGCGCCGCTAGCTCCTACGAGCAGTACTTC
CASRRKTGGAASSYEQYF
>TRBJ2-5|NA|14|TRBV19
TGTGCCAGTTCCCCTTGGGGGCGAGGAGAGACCCAGTACTTC
CASSPWGRGETQYF
>TRBJ2-2|NA|16|TRBV18
TGTGCCAGCTCACCCAAATCCAGGGCGAACACCGGGGAGCTGTTTTTT
CASSPKSRANTGELFF
>TRBJ2-5|NA|19|TRBV6-4
TGTGCCAGCAGGGGCCTCCACTATACCCGGGATCCTAAAGGGGAGACCCAGTACTTC
CASRGLHYTRDPKGETQYF
>TRBJ2-5|NA|15|TRBV9
TGTGCCAGCAGCGTGGTGGGGGGGGCAACAGAGACCCAGTACTTC
CASSVVGGATETQYF
>TRBJ1-1|TRBD1|12|TRBV19
TGTGCCAGTAGACGGACAGGTCAAGAGGCTTTCTTT
CASRRTGQEAFF
>TRBJ2-7|TRBD1|14|TRBV2
TGTGCCAGCAGTTTAGTGACAGGGGGCTACGAGCAGTACTTC
CASSLVTGGYEQYF
>TRBJ2-5|NA|13|TRBV11-3
TGTGCCAGCAGCTTAATTAGCCAAGAGACCCAGTACTTC
CASSLISQETQYF
>TRBJ2-1|TRBD1|15|TRBV6-1
TGTGCCAGCAGCGCCGGGACAGGGGAAGCGAATGAGCAGTTCTTC
CASSAGTGEANEQFF
>TRBJ2-7|TRBD2|14|TRBV30
TGTGCCTTTTGTACTAGCGGGACATGCAACGAGCAGTACTTC
CAFCTSGTCNEQYF
>TRBJ2-7|NA|14|TRBV5-6
TGTGCCAGCAGCTTGGGACGGGTCTCCTACGAGCAGTACTTC
CASSLGRVSYEQYF
>TRBJ2-7|NA|14|TRBV2
TGTGCCAGCAGTATACAGGGAGGGGGGTACGAGCAGTACTTC
CASSIQGGGYEQYF
>TRBJ2-7|NA|12|TRBV11-1
TGTGCCAGCAGCTTCTACTCCTACGAGCAGTACTTC
CASSFYSYEQYF
>TRBJ2-7|NA|18|TRBV19
TGTGCCAGTAGTACCCGATTGCATGGACTTCGGTGGGCGATCGGGCAGTACTTC
CASSTRLHGLRWAIGQYF
>TRBJ2-1|TRBD1|12|TRBV29-1
TGCAGCGCACTGACAGGGGGAAATGAGCAGTTCTTC
CSALTGGNEQFF
>TRBJ1-2|TRBD1|14|TRBV6-5
TGTGCCAGCAGTCGGACAGGGGGCTACTATGGCTACACCTTC
CASSRTGGYYGYTF
>TRBJ2-4|TRBD2|16|TRBV5-4
TGTGCCAGCAGCTTGGACGCTGGGGGGGTTTTGAACATTCAGTACTTC
CASSLDAGGVLNIQYF
>TRBJ2-1|TRBD2|15|TRBV7-8
TGTGCCAGCAGCTTTGGGCGGGGGTCTGGCAATGAGCAGTTCTTC
CASSFGRGSGNEQFF
>TRBJ2-5|TRBD1|13|TRBV7-3
TGTGCCAGCAGCATGGGACAGGGAGAGACCCAGTACTTC
CASSMGQGETQYF
>TRBJ1-1|NA|14|TRBV18
TGTGCCAGCTCACCACTAGCCCTGAACACTGAAGCTTTCTTT
CASSPLALNTEAFF
>TRBJ2-7|TRBD1|12|TRBV9
TGTGCCAGCGGACAGGGCAACTACGAGCAGTACTTC
CASGQGNYEQYF
>TRBJ2-7|NA|12|TRBV29-1
TGCAGCGTTGAGGAGATTAGTAGGGAGCAGTACTTC
CSVEEISREQYF
>TRBJ2-7|NA|17|TRBV6-1
TGTGCCAGCAGTGAAAGGGGACTTTCGACAGGGACCTACGAGCAGTACTTC
CASSERGLSTGTYEQYF
>TRBJ1-2|NA|14|TRBV19
TGTGCCAGTAGTATGGACGGGAGGTCCCTTGGCTACACCTTC
CASSMDGRSLGYTF
>TRBJ1-3|NA|16|TRBV5-1
TGCGCCAGCAGCTTGGCGGGGGGGGCCACTGGAAACACCATATATTTT
CASSLAGGATGNTIYF
>TRBJ1-4|NA|15|TRBV18
TGTGCCAGCTCACCACCGGGGCAGGGGAAGGAAAAACTGTTTTTT
CASSPPGQGKEKLFF
>TRBJ1-6|NA|15|TRBV27
TGTGCCAGCAGTTTTCAGGCAGTCTATAATTCACCCCTCCACTTT
CASSFQAVYNSPLHF
>TRBJ2-7|NA|16|TRBV7-8
TGTGCCAGCAGCTTTAGCCCCGGGTTATACTCCTACGAGCAGTACTTC
CASSFSPGLYSYEQYF
>TRBJ2-1|NA|12|TRBV6-5
TGTGCCAGCAGTTACGTCGTCGGGGAGCAGTTCTTC
CASSYVVGEQFF
>TRBJ1-2|NA|13|TRBV30
TGTGCCTGGACAGGGTGGGAGGGCTATGGCTACACCTTC
CAWTGWEGYGYTF
>TRBJ2-7|NA|16|TRBV10-3
TGTGCCATCAGTGCCCCGGGACAAGGAGCGAACTACGAGCAGTACTTC
CAISAPGQGANYEQYF
>TRBJ2-1|TRBD2|15|TRBV7-7
TGTGCCAGCAGCTTAGGGGCGGGGGGGTACAATGAGCAGTTCTTC
CASSLGAGGYNEQFF
>TRBJ1-6|TRBD1|17|TRBV19
TGTGCCAGTAGTAGTCCACCCGGGACAGGATTAAATTCACCCCTCCACTTT
CASSSPPGTGLNSPLHF
>TRBJ2-7|TRBD1|15|TRBV5-1
TGCGCCAGCAGCCCGACAGGGGGCAACACCTACGAGCAGTACTTC
CASSPTGGNTYEQYF
>TRBJ1-1|TRBD1|14|TRBV2
TGTGCCAGCAGGTCGACAGGGGGCAGAGCTGAAGCTTTCTTT
CASRSTGGRAEAFF
>TRBJ1-2|NA|15|TRBV25-1
TGTGCCAGCAGTGTTTCAGGGTACTCTGGCGTCGGCTACACCTTC
CASSVSGYSGVGYTF
>TRBJ2-1|NA|16|TRBV6-7
TGTGCCAGCAGTTCCCGGGACTTTAGCTCCTACAATGAGCAGTTCTTC
CASSSRDFSSYNEQFF
>TRBJ1-2|NA|14|TRBV7-9
TGTGCCAGCAGCTTAGCACAGGTTAACTATGGCTACACCTTC
CASSLAQVNYGYTF
>TRBJ1-1|NA|13|TRBV28
TGTGCCAGCAGTTCAATTGACAGGTACGAAGCTTTCTTT
CASSSIDRYEAFF